Listed below are T cell receptor beta chains from one sample, sequenced in a study of T cell changes during pregnancy in multiple sclerosis. TCRdb's table, derived via immunoSEQ multiplex PCR, lists solely in-frame clones and lacks some. The table records about 100,000 clones, about 94% of them present only once. The specimen was peripheral blood, collected before pregnancy. The receptors were gathered from a female donor with multiple sclerosis, enrolled in a pregnancy study. The CDR3 runs from the conserved cysteine through the conserved F or W. The D gene is left open where the match is weak. Clone size, where shown, is once, few, many, or a class for clones that have expanded.

clone size: NA
D gene: NA
CDR3 length: 11
J gene: TRBJ2-1
V gene: TRBV20-1
CDR3 DNA: TGCAGTGCTAGAGTAGACGGGAAGCAGTTCTTC
CDR3 protein: CSARVDGKQFF

clone size: NA
D gene: NA
CDR3 length: 14
J gene: TRBJ2-2
V gene: TRBV19
CDR3 DNA: TGTGCCAGTAGTATAACGGGGGGCGCCGGGGAGCTGTTTTTT
CDR3 protein: CASSITGGAGELFF

clone size: NA
D gene: TRBD1
CDR3 length: 13
J gene: TRBJ2-7
V gene: TRBV27
CDR3 DNA: TGTGCCAGCAGTTTCGGGACAGCCTACGAGCAGTACTTC
CDR3 protein: CASSFGTAYEQYF

clone size: NA
D gene: TRBD2
CDR3 length: 17
J gene: TRBJ2-1
V gene: TRBV4-1
CDR3 DNA: TGCGCCAGCAGCCAGGGTATAGCGGGATCTAGGGGAAATGAGCAGTTCTTC
CDR3 protein: CASSQGIAGSRGNEQFF

clone size: once
D gene: NA
CDR3 length: 12
J gene: TRBJ2-1
V gene: TRBV28
CDR3 DNA: TGTGCCAGCAGTTTACCGGGTTTTGAGCAGTTCTTC
CDR3 protein: CASSLPGFEQFF

clone size: once
D gene: TRBD1
CDR3 length: 16
J gene: TRBJ1-5
V gene: TRBV27
CDR3 DNA: TGTGCCAGCAGTCTATACGCGGGACAGGGGGCCCAGCCCCAGCATTTT
CDR3 protein: CASSLYAGQGAQPQHF

clone size: NA
D gene: NA
CDR3 length: 13
J gene: TRBJ1-2
V gene: TRBV19
CDR3 DNA: TGTGCCAGTAGTATCTCCCCTAACTATGGCTACACCTTC
CDR3 protein: CASSISPNYGYTF

clone size: NA
D gene: TRBD1
CDR3 length: 17
J gene: TRBJ1-1
V gene: TRBV19
CDR3 DNA: TGTGCCAGTAGTATTGGGCTGGGACAGGGGTTGAACACTGAAGCTTTCTTT
CDR3 protein: CASSIGLGQGLNTEAFF

clone size: NA
D gene: NA
CDR3 length: 15
J gene: TRBJ1-1
V gene: TRBV9
CDR3 DNA: TGTGCCAGCAGCCCGAGCGGGGGGGTGAACACTGAAGCTTTCTTT
CDR3 protein: CASSPSGGVNTEAFF

clone size: NA
D gene: TRBD1
CDR3 length: 14
J gene: TRBJ1-1
V gene: TRBV28
CDR3 DNA: TGTGCCGGACAGGGCGGCAGTCTTAACACTGAAGCTTTCTTT
CDR3 protein: CAGQGGSLNTEAFF

clone size: NA
D gene: NA
CDR3 length: 13
J gene: TRBJ2-3
V gene: TRBV25-1
CDR3 DNA: TGTGCCAGCAGTGTTCGGGACACAGATACGCAGTATTTT
CDR3 protein: CASSVRDTDTQYF

clone size: NA
D gene: TRBD1
CDR3 length: 14
J gene: TRBJ1-5
V gene: TRBV28
CDR3 DNA: TGTGCCAGCAGTCGGACAGGGTTCAATCAGCCCCAGCATTTT
CDR3 protein: CASSRTGFNQPQHF

clone size: NA
D gene: TRBD2
CDR3 length: 12
J gene: TRBJ2-7
V gene: TRBV4-1
CDR3 DNA: TGCGCCAGCAGCTCGACTAGCGGGAGAATTAACTTC
CDR3 protein: CASSSTSGRINF

clone size: NA
D gene: NA
CDR3 length: 15
J gene: TRBJ1-5
V gene: TRBV5-8
CDR3 DNA: TGTGCCAGCAGCTCTGGACAGATTAGCAATCAGCCCCAGCATTTT
CDR3 protein: CASSSGQISNQPQHF

clone size: NA
D gene: NA
CDR3 length: 14
J gene: TRBJ2-3
V gene: TRBV7-9
CDR3 DNA: TGTGCCAGCAGCCCCCGTCTCAGCACAGATACGCAGTATTTT
CDR3 protein: CASSPRLSTDTQYF

clone size: NA
D gene: NA
CDR3 length: 17
J gene: TRBJ2-4
V gene: TRBV28
CDR3 DNA: TGTGCCAGCAGTTTTGGTGTTTGGGGGGTAAAGAAAAACATTCAGTACTTC
CDR3 protein: CASSFGVWGVKKNIQYF

clone size: once
D gene: NA
CDR3 length: 15
J gene: TRBJ1-1
V gene: TRBV14
CDR3 DNA: TGTGCCAGCAGCCAAGTTGGGGGCGCCCTCACTGAAGCTTTCTTT
CDR3 protein: CASSQVGGALTEAFF

clone size: once
D gene: TRBD1
CDR3 length: 15
J gene: TRBJ2-7
V gene: TRBV27
CDR3 DNA: TGTGCCACCGCACCCCAGGGGGTACTCTCCTACGAGCAGTACTTC
CDR3 protein: CATAPQGVLSYEQYF

clone size: NA
D gene: NA
CDR3 length: 14
J gene: TRBJ1-2
V gene: TRBV5-5
CDR3 DNA: TGTGCCAGCAGCTGGGGGACTTCTAACTATGGCTACACCTTC
CDR3 protein: CASSWGTSNYGYTF

clone size: NA
D gene: TRBD2
CDR3 length: 12
J gene: TRBJ2-1
V gene: TRBV29-1
CDR3 DNA: TGCAGCGTTGAAGACGGCGGGAGATTCCAGTTCTTC
CDR3 protein: CSVEDGGRFQFF

clone size: NA
D gene: NA
CDR3 length: 14
J gene: TRBJ2-5
V gene: TRBV6-6
CDR3 DNA: TGTGCCAGCAGCCCGACTGGGGGGAAAGAGACCCAGTACTTC
CDR3 protein: CASSPTGGKETQYF

clone size: once
D gene: NA
CDR3 length: 16
J gene: TRBJ2-1
V gene: TRBV4-2
CDR3 DNA: TGTGCCAGCAGCCAAGATATCGTTGTCGGGAGCAATGAGCAGTTCTTC
CDR3 protein: CASSQDIVVGSNEQFF

clone size: NA
D gene: NA
CDR3 length: 15
J gene: TRBJ2-2
V gene: TRBV5-4
CDR3 DNA: TGTGCCAGCAGCCCCTCCGGGTCGAACACCGGGGAGCTGTTTTTT
CDR3 protein: CASSPSGSNTGELFF

clone size: NA
D gene: TRBD1
CDR3 length: 13
J gene: TRBJ1-2
V gene: TRBV5-6
CDR3 DNA: TGTGCCAGCAGCCCGGAGACAGGGTATGGCTACACCTTC
CDR3 protein: CASSPETGYGYTF

clone size: NA
D gene: NA
CDR3 length: 14
J gene: TRBJ1-4
V gene: TRBV4-3
CDR3 DNA: TGCGCCAGCAGCCAAGCAGCAACTAATGAAAAACTGTTTTTT
CDR3 protein: CASSQAATNEKLFF

clone size: NA
D gene: NA
CDR3 length: 12
J gene: TRBJ2-7
V gene: TRBV10-3
CDR3 DNA: TGTGCCTCCGCAGGGGCGACAGACGAGCAGTACTTC
CDR3 protein: CASAGATDEQYF

clone size: NA
D gene: TRBD1
CDR3 length: 13
J gene: TRBJ2-5
V gene: TRBV29-1
CDR3 DNA: TGCAGCGGTGTTGGACAGGGCCAAGAGACCCAGTACTTC
CDR3 protein: CSGVGQGQETQYF

clone size: NA
D gene: TRBD1
CDR3 length: 15
J gene: TRBJ1-5
V gene: TRBV2
CDR3 DNA: TGTGCCAGCAGGCCGGGACAGGCCGCCAATCAGCCCCAGCATTTT
CDR3 protein: CASRPGQAANQPQHF

clone size: NA
D gene: TRBD2
CDR3 length: 16
J gene: TRBJ2-1
V gene: TRBV5-4
CDR3 DNA: TGTGCCAGCAGCCTCTCTAGCGGGAGCAAAGAGAGTGAGCAGTTCTTC
CDR3 protein: CASSLSSGSKESEQFF

clone size: NA
D gene: NA
CDR3 length: 14
J gene: TRBJ1-1
V gene: TRBV4-3
CDR3 DNA: TGCGCCAGCAGCCAAGATAGGGGGAACACTGAAGCTTTCTTT
CDR3 protein: CASSQDRGNTEAFF

clone size: NA
D gene: NA
CDR3 length: 14
J gene: TRBJ1-5
V gene: TRBV12-5
CDR3 DNA: TGTGCTAGTGGTTTGGATAGTTCACAGGGACCCCAGCATTTT
CDR3 protein: CASGLDSSQGPQHF

clone size: NA
D gene: NA
CDR3 length: 14
J gene: TRBJ2-7
V gene: TRBV7-2
CDR3 DNA: TGTGCCAGCAGCAGGTGGGACAACCTCTACGAGCAGTACTTC
CDR3 protein: CASSRWDNLYEQYF

clone size: NA
D gene: NA
CDR3 length: 16
J gene: TRBJ2-2
V gene: TRBV5-1
CDR3 DNA: TGCGCCAGCAGCCTGGGGGGGGGCTTCTCCACCGGGGAGCTGTTTTTT
CDR3 protein: CASSLGGGFSTGELFF

clone size: NA
D gene: NA
CDR3 length: 15
J gene: TRBJ2-7
V gene: TRBV2
CDR3 DNA: TGTGCCAGCACCGAGGGCGAATCGATACTGTACGAGCAGTACTTC
CDR3 protein: CASTEGESILYEQYF

clone size: NA
D gene: NA
CDR3 length: 15
J gene: TRBJ1-1
V gene: TRBV19
CDR3 DNA: TGTGCCAGTAGCCCTACAGGAAACATGAACACTGAAGCTTTCTTT
CDR3 protein: CASSPTGNMNTEAFF

clone size: NA
D gene: TRBD1
CDR3 length: 16
J gene: TRBJ2-7
V gene: TRBV10-3
CDR3 DNA: TGTGCCATCAGTGAGCCTCTGGGACAGAGCCGACGGGAGCAGTACTTC
CDR3 protein: CAISEPLGQSRREQYF

clone size: NA
D gene: TRBD1
CDR3 length: 18
J gene: TRBJ1-5
V gene: TRBV27
CDR3 DNA: TGTGCCAGCAGTTTAGTTAGACAGGGAGCGTTACGGGATCAGCCCCAGCATTTT
CDR3 protein: CASSLVRQGALRDQPQHF

clone size: NA
D gene: TRBD1
CDR3 length: 15
J gene: TRBJ1-1
V gene: TRBV7-9
CDR3 DNA: TGTGCCAGCAGCCCAGGGACAGGGGCGAACACTGAAGCTTTCTTT
CDR3 protein: CASSPGTGANTEAFF

clone size: NA
D gene: TRBD2
CDR3 length: 16
J gene: TRBJ2-1
V gene: TRBV9
CDR3 DNA: TGTGCCAGCAGCCCCTCTAGCGGGAGGGCTTACAATGAGCAGTTCTTC
CDR3 protein: CASSPSSGRAYNEQFF

clone size: NA
D gene: TRBD1
CDR3 length: 15
J gene: TRBJ1-1
V gene: TRBV27
CDR3 DNA: TGTGCCAGCAGTTTGGCCGGGACAGGGATGACTGAAGCTTTCTTT
CDR3 protein: CASSLAGTGMTEAFF

clone size: NA
D gene: TRBD2
CDR3 length: 13
J gene: TRBJ2-5
V gene: TRBV5-1
CDR3 DNA: TGCGCCAGCAGGCGGGGACTAGAAGAGACCCAGTACTTC
CDR3 protein: CASRRGLEETQYF

clone size: few
D gene: NA
CDR3 length: 15
J gene: TRBJ1-5
V gene: TRBV19
CDR3 DNA: TGTGCCAGTAGTATAGTCCCAGGGTTCGGTCAGCCCCAGCATTTT
CDR3 protein: CASSIVPGFGQPQHF

clone size: few
D gene: TRBD1
CDR3 length: 16
J gene: TRBJ2-2
V gene: TRBV19
CDR3 DNA: TGTGCCAGTAGTATGAGGGGGCTCAAGAACACCGGGGAGCTGTTTTTT
CDR3 protein: CASSMRGLKNTGELFF

clone size: NA
D gene: NA
CDR3 length: 14
J gene: TRBJ2-7
V gene: TRBV19
CDR3 DNA: TGTGCCAGTAGTATCGCGGGGAGCTCCTACGAGCAGTACTTC
CDR3 protein: CASSIAGSSYEQYF

clone size: NA
D gene: NA
CDR3 length: 14
J gene: TRBJ2-7
V gene: TRBV11-2
CDR3 DNA: TGTGCCAGCAGCATCGGGGGAATTACCTACGAGCAGTACTTC
CDR3 protein: CASSIGGITYEQYF

clone size: NA
D gene: TRBD1
CDR3 length: 16
J gene: TRBJ2-6
V gene: TRBV9
CDR3 DNA: TGTGCCAGCAAGACAGGGATAACATCTGGGGCCAACGTCCTGACTTTC
CDR3 protein: CASKTGITSGANVLTF

clone size: few
D gene: TRBD2
CDR3 length: 15
J gene: TRBJ2-7
V gene: TRBV27
CDR3 DNA: TGTGCCAGCAGTCGCGTAGCGGGAGGGCCTTACGAGCAGTACTTC
CDR3 protein: CASSRVAGGPYEQYF

clone size: NA
D gene: NA
CDR3 length: 17
J gene: TRBJ2-1
V gene: TRBV9
CDR3 DNA: TGTGCCAGCAGCGTAGAGGCTCCGCGGGGATCCTACAATGAGCAGTTCTTC
CDR3 protein: CASSVEAPRGSYNEQFF

clone size: NA
D gene: TRBD1
CDR3 length: 14
J gene: TRBJ2-7
V gene: TRBV2
CDR3 DNA: TGTGCCAGTGCGGGGACAGGGTGGACCTACGAGCAGTACTTC
CDR3 protein: CASAGTGWTYEQYF

clone size: NA
D gene: NA
CDR3 length: 12
J gene: TRBJ2-7
V gene: TRBV9
CDR3 DNA: TGTGCCAGCAGCCCCTACCAGGACGAGCAGTACTTC
CDR3 protein: CASSPYQDEQYF

clone size: NA
D gene: NA
CDR3 length: 14
J gene: TRBJ1-1
V gene: TRBV11-3
CDR3 DNA: TGTGCCAGCAGCTTATTTCAGGGCGCTACTGAAGCTTTCTTT
CDR3 protein: CASSLFQGATEAFF

clone size: NA
D gene: TRBD1
CDR3 length: 16
J gene: TRBJ1-2
V gene: TRBV29-1
CDR3 DNA: TGCAGCGTTGAAGGGTTTAGCTTGGGACAGACCTATGGCTACACCTTC
CDR3 protein: CSVEGFSLGQTYGYTF

clone size: NA
D gene: TRBD2
CDR3 length: 15
J gene: TRBJ2-2
V gene: TRBV7-6
CDR3 DNA: TGTGCCAGCAGCTTAATAGCGGGAGGCACCGGGGAGCTGTTTTTT
CDR3 protein: CASSLIAGGTGELFF

clone size: NA
D gene: NA
CDR3 length: 13
J gene: TRBJ1-1
V gene: TRBV5-4
CDR3 DNA: TGTGCCAGCAGCTTCCTCGGAGGGTCTGAAGCTTTCTTT
CDR3 protein: CASSFLGGSEAFF

clone size: once
D gene: NA
CDR3 length: 16
J gene: TRBJ2-5
V gene: TRBV7-9
CDR3 DNA: TGTGCCAGCAGCGGGGGGATAGGACAGGCCCTGGAGACCCAGTACTTC
CDR3 protein: CASSGGIGQALETQYF